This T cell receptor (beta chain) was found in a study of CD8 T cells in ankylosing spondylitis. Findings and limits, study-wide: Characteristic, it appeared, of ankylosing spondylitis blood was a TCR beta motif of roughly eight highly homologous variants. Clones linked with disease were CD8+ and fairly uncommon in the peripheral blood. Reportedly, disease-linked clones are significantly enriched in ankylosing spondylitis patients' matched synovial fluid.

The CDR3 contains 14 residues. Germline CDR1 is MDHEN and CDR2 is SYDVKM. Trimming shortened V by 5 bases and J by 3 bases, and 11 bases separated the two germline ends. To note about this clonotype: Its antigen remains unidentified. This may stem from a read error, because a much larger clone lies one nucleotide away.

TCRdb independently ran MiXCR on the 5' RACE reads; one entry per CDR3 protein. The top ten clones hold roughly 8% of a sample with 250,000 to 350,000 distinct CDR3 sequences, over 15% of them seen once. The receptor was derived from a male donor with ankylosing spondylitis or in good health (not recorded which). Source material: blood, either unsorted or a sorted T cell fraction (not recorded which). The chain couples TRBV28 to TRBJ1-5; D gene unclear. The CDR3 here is CASSQRVDNQPQHF. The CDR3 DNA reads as TGTGCCAGCAGTCAGCGGGTAGACAATCAGCCCCAGCATTTT.